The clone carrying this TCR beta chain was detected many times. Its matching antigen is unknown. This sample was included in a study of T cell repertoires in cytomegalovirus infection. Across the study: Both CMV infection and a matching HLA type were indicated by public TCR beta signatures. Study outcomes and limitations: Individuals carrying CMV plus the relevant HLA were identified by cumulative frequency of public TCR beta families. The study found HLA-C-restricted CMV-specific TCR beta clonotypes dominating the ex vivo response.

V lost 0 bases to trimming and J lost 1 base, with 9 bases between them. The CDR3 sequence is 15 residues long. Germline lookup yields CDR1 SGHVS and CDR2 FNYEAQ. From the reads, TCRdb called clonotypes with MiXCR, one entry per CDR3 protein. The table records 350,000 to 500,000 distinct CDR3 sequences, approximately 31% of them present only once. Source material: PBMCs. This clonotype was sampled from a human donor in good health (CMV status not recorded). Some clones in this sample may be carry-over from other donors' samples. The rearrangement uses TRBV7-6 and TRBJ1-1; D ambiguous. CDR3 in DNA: TGTGCCAGCAGCTTAGCTTACGGGAAGAACACTGAAGCTTTCTTT. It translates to CASSLAYGKNTEAFF.